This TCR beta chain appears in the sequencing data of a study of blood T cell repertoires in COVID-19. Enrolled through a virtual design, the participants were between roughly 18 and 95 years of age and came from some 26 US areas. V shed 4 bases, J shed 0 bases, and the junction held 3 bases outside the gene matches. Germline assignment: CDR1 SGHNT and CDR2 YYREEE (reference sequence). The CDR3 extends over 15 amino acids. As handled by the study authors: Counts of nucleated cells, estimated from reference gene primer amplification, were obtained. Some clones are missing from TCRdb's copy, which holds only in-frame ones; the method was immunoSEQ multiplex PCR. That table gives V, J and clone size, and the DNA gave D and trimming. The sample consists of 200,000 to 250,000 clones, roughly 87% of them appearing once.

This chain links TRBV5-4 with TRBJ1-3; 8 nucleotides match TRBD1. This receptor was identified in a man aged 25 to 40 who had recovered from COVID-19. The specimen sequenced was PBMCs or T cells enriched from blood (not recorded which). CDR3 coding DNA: TGTGCCAGCAGCGCGGACAGGGCCTCTGGAAACACCATATATTTT. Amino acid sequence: CASSADRASGNTIYF.